These 8 T cell receptor beta chains were sequenced from one sample in a study of a mutant IDH1 vaccine in newly diagnosed glioma. Regarding time point: week 23, last vaccination. Doses of 300 ug of mutant IDH1 20-mer peptide were given with topical imiquimod. No antigen has been assigned to these receptors. Using immunoSEQ multiplex PCR, the repertoire was profiled, and TCRdb retains in-frame clones only, with some absent. The sample records roughly 30,000 clones, approximately 80% being singletons. The starting material was PBMCs, obtained from a glioma patient whose treatment included an IDH1 peptide vaccine. Receptor source: a woman aged 25 to 45 with glioma.

The genes are TRBV7-2 and TRBJ1-1; D remains ambiguous. The germline V gene encodes CDR1 SGHTA and CDR2 FQGNSA. There are 16 residues in the CDR3. Trimming left V 5 bases short and J 3 bases short, with 19 bases between. The CDR3 DNA sequence: TGTGCCAGCAGCCGAAGACCGACCCAAAAGGACACTGAAGCTTTCTTT. The encoded protein is CASSRRPTQKDTEAFF.

This chain joins TRBV29-1 and TRBJ1-3; the D is unclear. Trimming left V 1 base short and J 3 bases short, with 4 bases between. This CDR3 contains 12 residues. CDR1 is SQVTM, CDR2 ANQGSEA, per germline. The CDR3 here is CSVEVNGNTIYF. The CDR3 DNA reads as TGCAGCGTTGAAGTGAATGGAAACACCATATATTTT.

The V call is TRBV4-2, the J call TRBJ1-1, with 9 bases identical to TRBD1. In germline, CDR1 is LGHNA, CDR2 YNFKEQ. The CDR3 runs to 14 residues. Losses at the gene ends were 5 bases for V and 1 base for J; bases not matched to a gene: 2. CDR3 nucleotide sequence: TGTGCCAGCAGCGTGGGACAGGGGAACACTGAAGCTTTCTTT. Translation gives CASSVGQGNTEAFF.

In its sample, this clone was seen once. This chain joins TRBV5-1 and TRBJ2-2, with a weak D call TRBD1 (6 bases). V was pared by 4 bases and J by 1 base, with 8 bases between. Germline V gene sequence: CDR1 SGHRS, CDR2 YFSETQ. This CDR3 is 14 amino acids long. CDR3 residues: CASSLQGNTGELFF. DNA for the CDR3: TGCGCCAGCAGCCTACAGGGGAACACCGGGGAGCTGTTTTTT.

This clone was observed once. The chain links TRBV27 to TRBJ1-1; the D gene is possibly TRBD1 (6 bases). The CDR3 covers 13 residues. V was trimmed by 4 bases and J by 2 bases, leaving 8 bases between them. Germline V gives CDR1 MNHEY, CDR2 SMNVEV (reference sequence). The DNA for the CDR3 is TGTGCCAGCAGTTACAGGGAAAACACTGAAGCTTTCTTT. It encodes CASSYRENTEAFF.

This clone was recorded only once. The V call is TRBV10-3, the J call TRBJ2-2, with D perhaps matching TRBD1 (7 bases). Per the germline V gene, CDR1 is ENHRY and CDR2 is SYGVKD. CDR3 length: 14 amino acids. V shed 4 bases and J shed 6 bases, with 12 bases lying between them. The CDR3 loop is CAISGRDSSGELFF. The CDR3 DNA reads as TGTGCCATCAGTGGGCGGGACAGCTCCGGGGAGCTGTTTTTT.

V usage is TRBV29-1 and J usage is TRBJ1-1; D is perhaps TRBD1 (5 bases). Deletions cut 7 bases from V and 2 bases from J, with 14 bases between. The CDR3 is 13 residues long. CDR1 and CDR2 (germline): SQVTM, ANQGSEA. CDR3 loop: CSARIGENTEAFF. The CDR3 DNA reads TGCAGCGCGCGAATAGGGGAAAACACTGAAGCTTTCTTT.

The chain is built from TRBV5-4 and TRBJ1-2, with TRBD1 as a possible D gene (5 bases). This CDR3 comprises 12 residues. CDR1 SGHNT and CDR2 YYREEE come from the germline V gene (reference sequence). Trimming shortened V by 0 bases and J by 8 bases, and 8 bases separated the two germline ends. The CDR3 DNA sequence: TGTGCCAGCAGCTTGGGGAAGGGGGGCTACACCTTC. Its translation is CASSLGKGGYTF.